In this sample, the clone carrying this TCR beta chain turned up once. The data were obtained in a study of blood T cells in healthy people across ages. The germline V gene encodes CDR1 KGHDR and CDR2 SFDVKD. This CDR3 is 14 amino acids long. V lost 4 bases, J lost 7 bases, and 13 bases lay in between. The second PCR ran about 6 to 12 cycles with a sample-barcoded 5' primer and J-beta primers. TCRdb re-derived calls from the 5' RACE reads in MiXCR, one entry per CDR3 protein. The sample lists 650,000 to 800,000 distinct CDR3 sequences, approximately 52% occurring once. Input material: blood. The source is a woman of 80 years or more in good health. This rearrangement joins TRBV24-1 to TRBJ1-5; tentative D call: TRBD1 (5 bases). The CDR3 nucleotides read TGTGCCACCAGTGACCGGACATCGGAGCAGCCCCAGCATTTT. This translates into CATSDRTSEQPQHF.